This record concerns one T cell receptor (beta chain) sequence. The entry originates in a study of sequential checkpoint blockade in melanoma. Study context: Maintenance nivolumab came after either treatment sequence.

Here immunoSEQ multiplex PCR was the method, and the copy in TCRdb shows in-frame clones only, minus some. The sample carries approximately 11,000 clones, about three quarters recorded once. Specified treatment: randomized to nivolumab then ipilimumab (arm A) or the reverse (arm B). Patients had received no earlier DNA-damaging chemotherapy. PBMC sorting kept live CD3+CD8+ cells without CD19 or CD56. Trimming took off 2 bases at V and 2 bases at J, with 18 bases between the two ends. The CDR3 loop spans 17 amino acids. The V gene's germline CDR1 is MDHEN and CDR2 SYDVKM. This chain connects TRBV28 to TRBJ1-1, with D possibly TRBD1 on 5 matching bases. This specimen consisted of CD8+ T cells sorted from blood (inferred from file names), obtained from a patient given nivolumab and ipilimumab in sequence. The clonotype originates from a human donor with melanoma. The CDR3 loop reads CASSLTQNGAYNTEAFF. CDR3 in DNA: TGTGCCAGCAGTTTAACCCAAAATGGGGCATACAACACTGAAGCTTTCTTT. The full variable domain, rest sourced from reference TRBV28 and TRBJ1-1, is DVKVTQSSRYLVKRTGEKVFLECVQDMDHENMFWYRQDPGLGLRLIYFSYDVKMKEKGDIPEGYSVSREKKERFSLILESASTNQTSMYLCASSLTQNGAYNTEAFFGQGTRLTVV.